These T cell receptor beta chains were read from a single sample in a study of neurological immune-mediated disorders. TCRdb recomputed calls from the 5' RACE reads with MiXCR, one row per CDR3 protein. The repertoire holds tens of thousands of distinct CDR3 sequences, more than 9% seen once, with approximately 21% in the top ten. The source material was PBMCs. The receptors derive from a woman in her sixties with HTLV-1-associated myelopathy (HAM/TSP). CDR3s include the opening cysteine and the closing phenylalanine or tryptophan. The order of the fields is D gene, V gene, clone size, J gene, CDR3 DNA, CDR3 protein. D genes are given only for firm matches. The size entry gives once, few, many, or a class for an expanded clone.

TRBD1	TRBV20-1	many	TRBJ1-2	TGCAGTGCTAGTTTAGACGGTCAGGGGGAAAACTATGGCTACACCTTC	CSASLDGQGENYGYTF
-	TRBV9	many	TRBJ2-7	TGTGCCAGCAGCCCCACGGGGCCGATCTACGAGCAGTACTTC	CASSPTGPIYEQYF
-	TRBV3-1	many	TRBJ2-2	TGTGCCAGCAGCCCTTCGGGGGGCAGGCTGTTTTTT	CASSPSGGRLFF
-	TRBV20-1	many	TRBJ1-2	TGCAGTGCTAGAGAAATGAACACCGTTAGGGAGGGTGGCTACACCTTC	CSAREMNTVREGGYTF
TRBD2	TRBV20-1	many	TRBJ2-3	TGCAGTGCCGACGGGACTAGAGATGGGGATACGCAGTATTTT	CSADGTRDGDTQYF
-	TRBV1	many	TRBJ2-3	TGCACCAGCAGCCAAGGGATGATAGCGGGGGGCCTCACAGATACGCAGTATTTT	CTSSQGMIAGGLTDTQYF
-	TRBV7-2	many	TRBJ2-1	TGTGCCAGCAGCTTTGGGTGGGGGGCTAATGAGCAGTTCTTC	CASSFGWGANEQFF
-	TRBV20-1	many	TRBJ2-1	TGCAGTGCTAGAGAGGGGAATGAGCAGTTCTTC	CSAREGNEQFF
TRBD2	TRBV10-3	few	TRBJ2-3	TGTGCCGCCAGGGGAGCTAGCGGGGGCACAGATACGCAGTATTTT	CAARGASGGTDTQYF
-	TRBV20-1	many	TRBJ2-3	TGCAGTGCTAGAGATAAACCTGGGGATACGCAGTATTTT	CSARDKPGDTQYF
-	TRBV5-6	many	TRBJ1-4	TGTGCCAGCAGCTTGAACACAGGTTTGGGTTTTTCCGAGGCGAATGAAAAACTGTTTTTT	CASSLNTGLGFSEANEKLFF
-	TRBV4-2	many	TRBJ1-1	TGTGCCAGCAGCCAGCCCGGATCGAACACTGAAGCTTTCTTT	CASSQPGSNTEAFF
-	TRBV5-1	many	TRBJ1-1	TGCGCCAGCAGCTTGGAGGCCAGCCCCCCGAACACTGAAGCTTTCTTT	CASSLEASPPNTEAFF
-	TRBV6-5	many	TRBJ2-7	TGTGCCAGCAGTGACACCCAGGGCACCCACGAGAAGCAGTACTTC	CASSDTQGTHEKQYF
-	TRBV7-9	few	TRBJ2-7	TGTGCCAGCAGCTTAGGACAGATTAAGGACGAGCAGTACTTC	CASSLGQIKDEQYF
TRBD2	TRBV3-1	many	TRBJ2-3	TGTGCCAGCAGCCAAGCCGGGACTAAGCAGTATTTT	CASSQAGTKQYF
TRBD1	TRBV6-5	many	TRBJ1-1	TGTGCCAGCAGTGGCTACAGGGGGTACGCCAACACTGAAGCTTTCTTT	CASSGYRGYANTEAFF
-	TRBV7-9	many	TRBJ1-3	TGTGCCAGCAGCGTTACCGGGAACTCTGGAAACACCATATATTTT	CASSVTGNSGNTIYF
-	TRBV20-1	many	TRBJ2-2	TGCAGTGCTCCGGGGGGCAGGGGGAACACCGGGGAGCTGTTTTTT	CSAPGGRGNTGELFF
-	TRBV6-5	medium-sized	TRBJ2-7	TGTGCCAGCCCCTTGTCTTACGAGCAGTACTTC	CASPLSYEQYF
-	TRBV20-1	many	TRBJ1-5	TGCAGTGCTAGATCCCCAGGGCAGCAGCCCCAGCATTTT	CSARSPGQQPQHF
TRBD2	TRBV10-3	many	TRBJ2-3	TGTGCCATCAGTGGCCGGCCTAGCGGGGGGGCCGGGGTAGATACGCAGTATTTT	CAISGRPSGGAGVDTQYF
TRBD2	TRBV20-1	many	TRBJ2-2	TGCAGTGCTAGAGCCCTAGAACTAGCGGGGGGGGGGAACACCGGGGAGCTGTTTTTT	CSARALELAGGGNTGELFF
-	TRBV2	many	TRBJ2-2	TGTGCCAGCAAGGGGATCGGGGAGCTGTTTTTT	CASKGIGELFF
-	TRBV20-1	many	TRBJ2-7	TGCAGTGCTAGTTGGGCAGGGTTGTCCTACGAGCAGTACTTC	CSASWAGLSYEQYF
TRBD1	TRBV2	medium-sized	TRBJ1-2	TGTGCCAGCAGTGAATCCCCAGGGGGCTATGGCTACACCTTC	CASSESPGGYGYTF
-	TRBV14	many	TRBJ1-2	TGTGCCAGCAGCCCACCCTTGGAGGAACCTAACTATGGCTACACCTTC	CASSPPLEEPNYGYTF
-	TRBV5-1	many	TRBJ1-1	TGCGCCAGCAGCTTGGGGGCCGGATTGAACACTGAAGCTTTCTTT	CASSLGAGLNTEAFF
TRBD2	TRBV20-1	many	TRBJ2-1	TGCAGTGCTAATACTGGACTAGCGGCCACGTACAATGAGCAGTTCTTC	CSANTGLAATYNEQFF